These 23 T cell receptor beta chains originate from one sample sequenced in a study of T cells after yellow fever vaccination. TCRdb reprocessed the 5' RACE reads via MiXCR and lists one record per CDR3 protein. The repertoire holds some 400,000 distinct CDR3 sequences, with about 17% as singletons. Sequenced material: PBMCs, taken before the yellow fever booster vaccination. These TCRs come from a man younger than 35 who received the YFV17D yellow fever vaccine.

The rearrangement joins TRBV7-2 to TRBJ2-4, with 8 bases identical to TRBD2. CDR3 length equals 19 residues. CDR1 SGHTA and CDR2 FQGNSA come from the germline V gene. V was clipped by 5 bases and J by 0 bases; unmatched bases: 15. CDR3: CASSPLGGGPDRAKNIQYF. The CDR3 DNA follows: TGTGCCAGCAGCCCGCTTGGCGGGGGGCCCGACAGAGCCAAAAACATTCAGTACTTC.

This clonotype was picked up many times. J is TRBJ2-5 and V is TRBV6-6; D possibly corresponds to TRBD2 (6 bases). The germline V gene has CDR1 MNHNY and CDR2 SVGAGI (reference sequence). The CDR3 is made up of 14 amino acids. V was pared by 0 bases and J by 9 bases, with 14 bases between. The DNA for the CDR3 is TGTGCCAGCAGTTACTCCCGGACTAATCCGGCCCAGTACTTC. Translating it yields CASSYSRTNPAQYF.

The rearrangement links TRBV20-1 to TRBJ2-3; 7 bases align to TRBD2. With 3 bases clipped from V and 1 base from J, the junction kept 13 bases outside the gene matches. This CDR3 has 17 amino acids. Germline lookup yields CDR1 DFQATT and CDR2 SNEGSKA (reference sequence). The CDR3 is CSASFPLGGVGTDTQYF. The CDR3 region has the DNA TGCAGTGCTAGTTTCCCTCTGGGGGGGGTCGGCACAGATACGCAGTATTTT.

The J gene is TRBJ1-2, the V gene TRBV9; TRBD1 aligns across 7 bases. This CDR3 comprises 15 residues. Germline V gene lookup returns CDR1 SGDLS and CDR2 YYNGEE. J was trimmed by 2 bases and V by 0 bases; bases with no gene match: 4. This CDR3 reads CASSVGDRDNYGYTF. The DNA of the CDR3 is TGTGCCAGCAGCGTAGGCGACAGGGACAACTATGGCTACACCTTC.

This clonotype was observed a few times. The chain carries TRBV2 and TRBJ1-2; 8 nucleotides agree with TRBD1. The germline V gene has CDR1 SNHLY and CDR2 FYNNEI. V lost 4 bases to trimming and J lost 4 bases; unmatched junction nucleotides: 2. The CDR3 consists of 13 residues. This CDR3 is CASSAQGAYGYTF. For the CDR3, the DNA is TGTGCCAGCAGTGCGCAGGGGGCCTATGGCTACACCTTC.

The gene calls are TRBV12-3 or TRBV12-4 and TRBJ1-2, with 7 bases fitting TRBD1. The CDR3 contains 14 residues. Trimming cost V 6 bases and J 8 bases; bases outside gene matches: 12. DNA of the CDR3: TGTGCCAGCAGGACGACAGGGTTATGGGACGGCTACACCTTC. As protein: CASRTTGLWDGYTF.

This clonotype showed up just a few times. V and J are TRBV15 and TRBJ1-1, with D perhaps matching TRBD1 (6 bases). The CDR3 is made up of 15 amino acids. Germline values: CDR1 LNHNV, CDR2 YYDKDF (reference sequence). V lost 6 bases and J lost 1, with 15 bases in between. Here the CDR3 reads CATREQGYGNTEAFF. Here the CDR3 DNA reads TGTGCCACCAGGGAACAGGGCTATGGGAACACTGAAGCTTTCTTT. Filled out from reference TRBV15 and TRBJ1-1, the complete variable domain reads DAMVIQNPRYQVTQFGKPVTLSCSQTLNHNVMYWYQQKSSQAPKLLFHYYDKDFNNEADTPDNFQSRRPNTSFCFLDIRSPGLGDTAMYLCATREQGYGNTEAFFGQGTRLTVV.

This clonotype was observed a handful of times. The rearrangement uses TRBV6-2 or TRBV6-3 and TRBJ2-5; the match to TRBD2 covers 16 bases. Trimming at V came to 2 bases and at J to 5 bases, leaving 5 bases not matched to a gene. Germline V gene sequence: CDR1 MNHEY, CDR2 SVGEGT. The length of the CDR3 is 17 residues. The CDR3 bases are TGTGCCAGCAGTTACGGGACTAGCGGGGGGGCCTGGGAGACCCAGTACTTC. This codes for CASSYGTSGGAWETQYF.

This clonotype was found a few times. At one end, the junction sequence differs from germline, possibly due to a read error. This chain connects TRBV5-1 to TRBJ2-3; D is uncertain. The CDR3 is 15 residues long. CDR1 and CDR2 (germline): SGHRS, YFSETQ. CDR3 sequence: CASSLDQALADMQYF. CDR3 bases: TGCGCCAGCAGCTTGGACCAAGCCCTCGCAGATATGCAGTATTTT.

V and J are TRBV27 and TRBJ2-7, with D perhaps TRBD2 (7 bases). Germline-derived CDR1 and CDR2 are MNHEY and SMNVEV (reference sequence). The CDR3 totals 14 residues. V shed 2 bases and J shed 4 bases, with 12 bases lying between them. The CDR3 DNA reads as TGTGCCAGCAGTTTAGCGGGGGCGGGTTACGAGCAGTACTTC. It yields the protein CASSLAGAGYEQYF.

This clonotype was observed a few times. The chain recombines TRBV20-1 with TRBJ1-5; maybe TRBD1 (5 bases). This CDR3 spans 13 amino acids. The V end was cut by 6 bases, the J end by 6 bases, with 15 bases between. CDR1 and CDR2 (germline): DFQATT, SNEGSKA (reference sequence). The CDR3 DNA follows: TGCAGTGCCACCGAGGGGTTGGGTCAGCCCCAGCATTTT. It encodes CSATEGLGQPQHF.

This clonotype has just a few counts. V gene TRBV6-6 combines with J gene TRBJ2-3; 9 nucleotides match TRBD1. With V trimmed by 3 bases and J by 1 base, 2 bases remained unmatched. CDR3 length: 15 amino acids. Germline-derived CDR1 and CDR2 are MNHNY and SVGAGI (reference sequence). This CDR3 reads CASSYGQGRTDTQYF. Here the CDR3 DNA reads TGTGCCAGCAGTTATGGACAGGGGCGCACAGATACGCAGTATTTT.

This clonotype occurred a few times. The chain carries TRBV12-3 or TRBV12-4 and TRBJ1-1, with D uncertain. V was trimmed by 6 bases and J by 11 bases, leaving 16 bases between them. This CDR3 is 12 amino acids long. The CDR3 DNA reads TGTGCCAGCAGCTTTGAACCGACGAGGGCTTTCTTT. Its translation is CASSFEPTRAFF.

The chain uses TRBV5-1 and TRBJ2-3; D perhaps matches TRBD2 (5 bases). CDR3 size: 14 residues. Per germline, CDR1 SGHRS and CDR2 YFSETQ. V shed 2 bases and J shed 1 base, with 8 bases lying between them. CDR3: CASSFTGGTDTQYF. The CDR3 nucleotides read TGCGCCAGCAGCTTCACCGGGGGCACAGATACGCAGTATTTT.

The rearrangement links TRBV6-2 or TRBV6-3 to TRBJ2-4; 7 bases line up with TRBD2. The germline V gene has CDR1 MNHEY and CDR2 SVGEGT. J gave up 4 bases and V 0 bases, and 3 bases lay outside the gene matches. The CDR3 contains 15 residues. The CDR3 reads CASSYSASGKNIQYF. CDR3 in DNA: TGTGCCAGCAGTTACTCAGCTAGCGGAAAAAACATTCAGTACTTC.

The V and J genes are TRBV5-1 and TRBJ2-7, with D possibly TRBD2 on 6 matching bases. This CDR3 spans 16 amino acids. CDR1 and CDR2 (germline): SGHRS, YFSETQ. The V end was cut by 4 bases, the J end by 2 bases, with 19 bases between. CDR3 sequence: CASSPRGAGTAYEQYF. The CDR3 DNA sequence: TGCGCCAGCAGCCCACGAGGGGCAGGGACTGCCTACGAGCAGTACTTC.

This clonotype was counted at least ten times. This chain joins TRBV24-1 and TRBJ2-3; 7 positions agree with TRBD2. Looked up from germline, CDR1 is KGHDR and CDR2 is SFDVKD. This CDR3 contains 17 residues. After removal of 3 bases from V and 4 bases from J, the junction contained 12 bases not matched to a gene. The CDR3 loop is CATSDPLALVGADTQYF. Here the CDR3 DNA reads TGTGCCACCAGTGATCCACTAGCGCTCGTTGGAGCAGATACGCAGTATTTT.

The chain uses TRBV5-1 and TRBJ2-7; D unclear. The V gene lost 0 bases and the J gene lost 4 bases, with 11 bases spanning the gap. Germline CDR1 is SGHRS and CDR2 is YFSETQ. The CDR3 totals 14 residues. The CDR3 DNA reads as TGCGCCAGCAGCTTGGCCGTGGGCAGTTACGAGCAGTACGTC. It yields the protein CASSLAVGSYEQYV.

V usage is TRBV27 and J usage is TRBJ1-5; no clear D gene. From germline, CDR1 is MNHEY and CDR2 SMNVEV (reference sequence). The V end lost 5 bases, the J end lost 0 bases, and 17 bases lay between the germline ends. The CDR3 has 17 residues. This CDR3 reads CASSPRTGTYSNQPQHF. The CDR3 DNA sequence: TGTGCCAGCAGTCCAAGGACCGGAACCTATAGCAATCAGCCCCAGCATTTT.

This clonotype was observed a handful of times. The CDR3: CASAQQMPGNTIYF. In DNA form, the CDR3 reads TGCGCCAGCGCACAGCAGATGCCTGGAAACACCATATATTTT. V and J are TRBV5-1 and TRBJ1-3; D remains ambiguous. V lost 7 bases, J lost 2 bases, and 13 bases lay in between. The CDR3 runs to 14 residues. Germline loops: CDR1 SGHRS, CDR2 YFSETQ.

The chain links TRBV5-1 to TRBJ2-7; D ambiguous. V was cut by 3 bases and J by 12 bases, with 10 bases left in between. The CDR3 spans 10 residues. CDR1 and CDR2 (germline): SGHRS, YFSETQ. CDR3 residues: CASSSGPRYV. In DNA form, the CDR3 reads TGCGCCAGCAGCTCGGGCCCCAGGTACGTC.

The sample holds a few counts of this clonotype. V and J are TRBV10-1 and TRBJ1-1; the match to TRBD1 covers 10 bases. The germline gives CDR1 WNHNN, CDR2 SYGVQD (reference sequence). J gave up 7 bases and V 3 bases, and 14 bases lay outside the gene matches. CDR3 length: 17 amino acids. The CDR3 DNA follows: TGCGCCAGCAGTGAAACTTTCGGCCGGGACAGGGGAATTGAAGCTTTCTTT. It is translated as CASSETFGRDRGIEAFF.

This chain links TRBV18 with TRBJ2-5; D possibly corresponds to TRBD2 (6 bases). Germline V gives CDR1 KGHSH, CDR2 LQKENI. The CDR3 sequence is 14 residues long. The V gene lost 2 bases and the J gene lost 1 base, with 8 bases spanning the gap. CDR3 sequence (DNA): TGTGCCAGCTCACCATCGGGGGTCCAAGAGACCCAGTACTTC. It yields the protein CASSPSGVQETQYF.